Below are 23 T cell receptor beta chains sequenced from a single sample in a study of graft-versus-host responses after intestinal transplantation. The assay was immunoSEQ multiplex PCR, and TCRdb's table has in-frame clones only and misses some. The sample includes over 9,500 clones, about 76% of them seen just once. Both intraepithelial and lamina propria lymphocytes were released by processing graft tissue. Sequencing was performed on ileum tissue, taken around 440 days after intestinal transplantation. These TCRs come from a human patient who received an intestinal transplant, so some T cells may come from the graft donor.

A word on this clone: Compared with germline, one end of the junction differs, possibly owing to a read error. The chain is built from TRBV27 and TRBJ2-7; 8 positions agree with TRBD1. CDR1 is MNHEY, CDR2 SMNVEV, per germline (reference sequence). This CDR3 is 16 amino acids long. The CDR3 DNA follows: TGTGCCAGCAGTTCCCACGGACAGGGAAAACTTTACGAGCAGCACTTC. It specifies CASSSHGQGKLYEQHF.

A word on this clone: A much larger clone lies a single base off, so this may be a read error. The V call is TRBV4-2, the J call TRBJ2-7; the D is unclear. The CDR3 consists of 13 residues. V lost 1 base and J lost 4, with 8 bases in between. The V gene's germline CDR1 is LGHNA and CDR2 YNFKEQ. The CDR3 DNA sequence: TGTGCCAGCAGCCAAGGTACGGAATACGAGCAGTACTTC. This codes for CASSQGTEYEQYF.

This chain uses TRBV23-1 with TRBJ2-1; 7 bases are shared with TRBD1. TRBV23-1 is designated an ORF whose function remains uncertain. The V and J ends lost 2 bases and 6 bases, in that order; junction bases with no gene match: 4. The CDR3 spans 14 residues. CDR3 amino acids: CASSQTGTVNEQFF. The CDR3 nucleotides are TGCGCCAGCAGTCAAACCGGGACAGTCAATGAGCAGTTCTTC.

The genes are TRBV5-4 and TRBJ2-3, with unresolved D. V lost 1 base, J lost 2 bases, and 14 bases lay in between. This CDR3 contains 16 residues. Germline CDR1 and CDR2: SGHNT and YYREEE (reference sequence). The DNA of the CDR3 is TGTGCCAGCAGCTTGACCCGACTTAGATACACAGATACGCAGTATTTT. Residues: CASSLTRLRYTDTQYF.

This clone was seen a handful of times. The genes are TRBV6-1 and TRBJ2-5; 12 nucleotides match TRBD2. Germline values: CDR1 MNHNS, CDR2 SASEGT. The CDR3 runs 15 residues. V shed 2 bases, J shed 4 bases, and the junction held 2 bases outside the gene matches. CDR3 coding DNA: TGTGCCAGCAGTGAACTAGCGGGGGGGCCAGAGACCCAGTACTTC. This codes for CASSELAGGPETQYF.

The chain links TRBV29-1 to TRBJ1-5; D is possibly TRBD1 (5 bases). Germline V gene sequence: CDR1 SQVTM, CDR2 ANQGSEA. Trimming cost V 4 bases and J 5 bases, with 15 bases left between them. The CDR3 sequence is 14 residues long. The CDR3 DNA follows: TGCAGCGTTGTGCCAGGGAGGGGAGATCAGCCCCAGCATTTT. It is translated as CSVVPGRGDQPQHF.

The CDR3 spells CASSAPGKAKEKLFF. CDR3 DNA: TGCGCCAGCAGCGCCCCGGGGAAAGCGAAAGAAAAACTGTTTTTT. The genes are TRBV5-1 and TRBJ1-4; unclear D gene. Germline CDR1 and CDR2: SGHRS and YFSETQ. V gave up 4 bases and J gave up 8 bases, with 18 bases separating them. The CDR3 is made up of 15 amino acids. The variable domain in full, completed from reference TRBV5-1 and TRBJ1-4, reads KAGVTQTPRYLIKTRGQQVTLSCSPISGHRSVSWYQQTPGQGLQFLFEYFSETQRNKGNFPGRFSGRQFSNSRSEMNVSTLELGDSALYLCASSAPGKAKEKLFFGSGTQLSVL.

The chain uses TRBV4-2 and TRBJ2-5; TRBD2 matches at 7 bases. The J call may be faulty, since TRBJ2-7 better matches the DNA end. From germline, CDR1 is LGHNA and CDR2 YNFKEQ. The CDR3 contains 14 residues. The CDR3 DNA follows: TGTGCCAGCAGCCAGGGTGGGGGGGTCCACGAGCAGTACTTC. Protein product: CASSQGGGVHEQYF.

CDR3 nucleotides: TGTGCCAGCAGCTTCCACGGTGGAGGGAGAGGATTAGGGAACACTGAAGCTTTCTTT. This sequence encodes CASSFHGGGRGLGNTEAFF. V and J are TRBV12-1 and TRBJ1-1. TRBV12-1 is assigned pseudogene status. The CDR3 sequence is 19 residues long.

This CDR3 reads CASSLAGVYGYTF. The CDR3 bases are TGTGCCAGCAGCTTGGCCGGGGTTTATGGCTACACCTTC. The chain has TRBV5-5 and TRBJ1-2; D gene uncertain. The V gene's germline CDR1 is SGHKS and CDR2 YYEKEE (reference sequence). The CDR3 spans 13 residues. The V gene lost 0 bases and the J gene lost 5 bases, with 8 bases spanning the gap.

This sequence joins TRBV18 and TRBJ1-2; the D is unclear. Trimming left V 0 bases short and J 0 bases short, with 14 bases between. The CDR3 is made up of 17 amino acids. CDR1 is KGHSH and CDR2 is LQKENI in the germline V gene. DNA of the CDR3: TGTGCCAGCTCACCACCGAATTGGGATAGTGCTAACTATGGCTACACCTTC. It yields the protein CASSPPNWDSANYGYTF.

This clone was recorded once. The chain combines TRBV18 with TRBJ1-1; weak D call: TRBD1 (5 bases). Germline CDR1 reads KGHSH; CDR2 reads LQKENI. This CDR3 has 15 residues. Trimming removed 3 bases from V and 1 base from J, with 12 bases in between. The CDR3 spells CASSPRGPRNTEAFF. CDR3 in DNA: TGTGCCAGCTCACCGCGGGGACCGAGGAACACTGAAGCTTTCTTT. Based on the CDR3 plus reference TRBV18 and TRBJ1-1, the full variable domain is NAGVMQNPRHLVRRRGQEARLRCSPMKGHSHVYWYRQLPEEGLKFMVYLQKENIIDESGMPKERFSAEFPKEGPSILRIQQVVRGDSAAYFCASSPRGPRNTEAFFGQGTRLTVV.

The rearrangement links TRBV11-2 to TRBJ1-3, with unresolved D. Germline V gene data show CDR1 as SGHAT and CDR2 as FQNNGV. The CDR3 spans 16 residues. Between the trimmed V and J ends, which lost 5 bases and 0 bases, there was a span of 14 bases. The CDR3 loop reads CASSPVLPLSGNTIYF. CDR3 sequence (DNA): TGTGCCAGCAGCCCGGTTCTCCCGCTCTCTGGAAACACCATATATTTT.

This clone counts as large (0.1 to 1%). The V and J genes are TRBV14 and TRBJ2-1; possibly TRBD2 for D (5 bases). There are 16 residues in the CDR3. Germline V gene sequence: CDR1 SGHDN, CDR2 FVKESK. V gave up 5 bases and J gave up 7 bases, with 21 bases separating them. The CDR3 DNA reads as TGTGCCAGCAGCTGGTGGGGAAGCGGATCCCTAAATGAGCAGTTCTTC. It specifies CASSWWGSGSLNEQFF.

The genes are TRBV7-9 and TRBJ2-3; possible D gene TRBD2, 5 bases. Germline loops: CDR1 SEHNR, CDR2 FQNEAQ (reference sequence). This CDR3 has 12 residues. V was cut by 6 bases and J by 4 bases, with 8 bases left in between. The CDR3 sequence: CASRDSPDTQYF. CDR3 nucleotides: TGTGCCAGCAGGGACTCTCCAGATACGCAGTATTTT.

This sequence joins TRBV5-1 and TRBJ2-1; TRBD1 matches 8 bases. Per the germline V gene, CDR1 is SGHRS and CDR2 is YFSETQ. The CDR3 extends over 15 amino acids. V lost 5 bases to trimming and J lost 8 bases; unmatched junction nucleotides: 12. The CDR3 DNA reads TGCGCCAGCAGGACAGGGGCCCTCTATGAGGATGAGCAGTTCTTC. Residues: CASRTGALYEDEQFF.

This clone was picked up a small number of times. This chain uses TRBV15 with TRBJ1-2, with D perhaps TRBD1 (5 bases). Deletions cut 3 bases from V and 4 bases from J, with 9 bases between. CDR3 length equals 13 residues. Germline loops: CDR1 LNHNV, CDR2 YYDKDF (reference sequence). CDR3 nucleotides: TGTGCCACCAGCAGGGGGGACTCCTATGGCTACACCTTC. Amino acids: CATSRGDSYGYTF.

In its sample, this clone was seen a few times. CDR3 in DNA: TGCGCCAGCCGGGCCCTAGCGGGGGGCGTCGATGAGCAGTTCTTC. Translation: CASRALAGGVDEQFF. The gene calls are TRBV5-1 and TRBJ2-1; 11 nucleotides match TRBD2. CDR1 is SGHRS and CDR2 is YFSETQ in the germline V gene. With V trimmed by 7 bases and J by 8 bases, 11 bases remained unmatched. The CDR3 totals 15 residues.

In DNA form, the CDR3 reads TGTGCCAGCAGTGCCCGGACTAGGTCCTACGAGCAGTACTTC. It translates to CASSARTRSYEQYF. This rearrangement joins TRBV6-1 to TRBJ2-7; 7 nucleotides agree with TRBD2. This CDR3 has 14 amino acids. Germline-derived CDR1 and CDR2 are MNHNS and SASEGT. V lost 4 bases to trimming and J lost 1 base; unmatched junction nucleotides: 4.

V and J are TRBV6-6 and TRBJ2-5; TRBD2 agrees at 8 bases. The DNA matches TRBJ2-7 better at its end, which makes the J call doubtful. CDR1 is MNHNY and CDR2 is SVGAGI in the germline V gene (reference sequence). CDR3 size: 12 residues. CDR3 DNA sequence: TGTGCCAGCAGCCCCGGGGGGGGCGAGCAGTACTTC. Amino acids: CASSPGGGEQYF.

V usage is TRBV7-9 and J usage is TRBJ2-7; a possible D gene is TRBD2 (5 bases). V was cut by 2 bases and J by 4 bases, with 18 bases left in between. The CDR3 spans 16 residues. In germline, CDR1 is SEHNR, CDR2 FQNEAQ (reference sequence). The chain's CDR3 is CASSLTSPGSHYEQYF. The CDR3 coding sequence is TGTGCCAGCAGCTTAACCTCCCCTGGGAGTCATTACGAGCAGTACTTC.

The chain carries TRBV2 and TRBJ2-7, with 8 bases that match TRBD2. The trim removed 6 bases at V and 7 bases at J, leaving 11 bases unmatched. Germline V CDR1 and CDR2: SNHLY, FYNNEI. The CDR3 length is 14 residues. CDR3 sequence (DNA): TGTGCCAGCAGGGAGGCGGGGGGCGCCCGGGAGCAGTACTTC. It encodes CASREAGGAREQYF.

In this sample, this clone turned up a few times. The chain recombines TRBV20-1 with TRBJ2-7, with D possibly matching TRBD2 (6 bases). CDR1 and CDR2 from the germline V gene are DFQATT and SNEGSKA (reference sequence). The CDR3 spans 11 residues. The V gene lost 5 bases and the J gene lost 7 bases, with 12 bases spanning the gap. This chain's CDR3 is CSAGGAREQYF. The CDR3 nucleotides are TGCAGTGCTGGAGGGGCGAGGGAGCAGTACTTC.